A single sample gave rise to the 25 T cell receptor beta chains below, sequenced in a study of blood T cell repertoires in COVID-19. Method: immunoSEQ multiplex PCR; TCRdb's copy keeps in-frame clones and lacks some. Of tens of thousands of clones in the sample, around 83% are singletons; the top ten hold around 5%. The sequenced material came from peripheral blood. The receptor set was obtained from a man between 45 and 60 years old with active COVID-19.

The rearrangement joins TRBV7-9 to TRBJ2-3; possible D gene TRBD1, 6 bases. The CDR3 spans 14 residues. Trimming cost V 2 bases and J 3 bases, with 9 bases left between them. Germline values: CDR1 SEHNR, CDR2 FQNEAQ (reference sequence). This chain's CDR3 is CASSLQGLTDTQYF. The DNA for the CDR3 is TGTGCCAGCAGCTTACAGGGGCTGACAGATACGCAGTATTTT. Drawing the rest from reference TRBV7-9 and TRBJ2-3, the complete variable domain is DTGVSQNPRHKITKRGQNVTFRCDPISEHNRLYWYRQTLGQGPEFLTYFQNEAQLEKSRLLSDRFSAERPKGSFSTLEIQRTEQGDSAMYLCASSLQGLTDTQYFGPGTRLTVL.

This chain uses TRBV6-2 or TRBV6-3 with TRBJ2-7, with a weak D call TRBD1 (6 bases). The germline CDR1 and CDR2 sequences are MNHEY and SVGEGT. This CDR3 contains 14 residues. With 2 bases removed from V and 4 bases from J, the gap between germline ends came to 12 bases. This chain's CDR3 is CASSYGGEEYEQYF. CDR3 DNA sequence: TGTGCCAGCAGTTACGGGGGCGAGGAGTACGAGCAGTACTTC.

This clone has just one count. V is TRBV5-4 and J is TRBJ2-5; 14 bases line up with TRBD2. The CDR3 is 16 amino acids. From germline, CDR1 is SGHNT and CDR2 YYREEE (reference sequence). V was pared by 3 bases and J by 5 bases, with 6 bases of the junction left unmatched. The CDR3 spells CASSSGGTSGGETQYF. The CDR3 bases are TGTGCCAGCAGCTCCGGGGGGACTAGCGGGGGCGAGACCCAGTACTTC.

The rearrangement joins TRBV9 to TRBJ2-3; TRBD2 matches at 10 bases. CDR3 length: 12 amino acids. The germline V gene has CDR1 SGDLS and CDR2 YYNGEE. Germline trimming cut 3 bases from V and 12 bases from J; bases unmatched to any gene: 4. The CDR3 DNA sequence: TGTGCCAGCAGCGAGGGGACTAGCGCCCAGTATTTT. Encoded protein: CASSEGTSAQYF.

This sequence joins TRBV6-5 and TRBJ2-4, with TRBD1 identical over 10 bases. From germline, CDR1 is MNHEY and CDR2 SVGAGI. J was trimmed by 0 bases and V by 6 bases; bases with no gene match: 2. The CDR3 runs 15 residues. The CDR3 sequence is CASRGDRGAKNIQYF. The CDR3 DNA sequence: TGTGCCAGCAGAGGGGACAGGGGAGCCAAAAACATTCAGTACTTC.

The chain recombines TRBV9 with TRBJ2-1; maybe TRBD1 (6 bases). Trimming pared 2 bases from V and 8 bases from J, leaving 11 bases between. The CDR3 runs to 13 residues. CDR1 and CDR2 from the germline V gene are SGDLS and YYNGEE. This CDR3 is CASSVTGMDEQFF. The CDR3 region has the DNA TGTGCCAGCAGCGTGACAGGTATGGATGAGCAGTTCTTC. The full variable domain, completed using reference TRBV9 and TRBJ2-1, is DSGVTQTPKHLITATGQRVTLRCSPRSGDLSVYWYQQSLDQGLQFLIQYYNGEERAKGNILERFSAQQFPDLHSELNLSSLELGDSALYFCASSVTGMDEQFFGPGTRLTVL.

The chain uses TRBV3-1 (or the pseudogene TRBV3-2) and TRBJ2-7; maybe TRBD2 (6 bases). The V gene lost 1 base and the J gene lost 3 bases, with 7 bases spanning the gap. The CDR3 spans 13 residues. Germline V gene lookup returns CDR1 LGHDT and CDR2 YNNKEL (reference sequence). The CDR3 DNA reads TGTGCCAGCAGCCAAGTGGGGGGCTACGAGCAGTACTTC. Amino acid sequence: CASSQVGGYEQYF.

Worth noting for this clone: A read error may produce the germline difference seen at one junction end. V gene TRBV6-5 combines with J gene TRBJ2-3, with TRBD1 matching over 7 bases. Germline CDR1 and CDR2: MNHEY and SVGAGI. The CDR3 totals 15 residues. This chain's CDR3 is CASSLGRQGTDTQYF. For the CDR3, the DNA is TGTGCCAGCAGTTTAGGGCGACAGGGCACGGATACGCAGTATTTT.

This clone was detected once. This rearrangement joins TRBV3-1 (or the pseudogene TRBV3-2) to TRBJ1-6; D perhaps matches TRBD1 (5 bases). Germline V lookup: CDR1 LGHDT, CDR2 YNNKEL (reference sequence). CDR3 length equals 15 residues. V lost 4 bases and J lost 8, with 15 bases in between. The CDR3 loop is CASSLNPGVDSPLHF. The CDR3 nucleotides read TGTGCCAGCAGCCTTAACCCGGGGGTGGATTCACCCCTCCACTTT.

The DNA for the CDR3 is TGTGCCAGCAGCCAAGAGACCCTAGCGGTCACCGGGGAGCTGTTTTTT. This gives the protein CASSQETLAVTGELFF. The chain couples TRBV4-2 to TRBJ2-2; TRBD2 agrees at 7 bases. The CDR3 contains 16 residues. The germline V gene encodes CDR1 LGHNA and CDR2 YNFKEQ. Unmatched junction bases numbered 5, after V lost 0 bases and J lost 4 bases.

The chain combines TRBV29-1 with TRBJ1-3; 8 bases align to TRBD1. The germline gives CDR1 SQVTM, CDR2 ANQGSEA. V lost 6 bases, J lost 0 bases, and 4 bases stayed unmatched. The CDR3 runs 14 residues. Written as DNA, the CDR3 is TGCAGCGTCGGGACAGGAAGCTCTGGAAACACCATATATTTT. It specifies CSVGTGSSGNTIYF.

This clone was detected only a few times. CDR3 protein: CASSQVGLADTDTQYF. The CDR3 DNA sequence: TGTGCCAGCAGCCAAGTTGGACTAGCGGACACAGATACGCAGTATTTT. This chain connects TRBV3-1 (or the pseudogene TRBV3-2) to TRBJ2-3; TRBD2 agrees at 10 bases. This CDR3 is built from 16 residues. V was clipped by 1 base and J by 2 bases; unmatched bases: 3. From germline, CDR1 is LGHDT and CDR2 YNNKEL (reference sequence).

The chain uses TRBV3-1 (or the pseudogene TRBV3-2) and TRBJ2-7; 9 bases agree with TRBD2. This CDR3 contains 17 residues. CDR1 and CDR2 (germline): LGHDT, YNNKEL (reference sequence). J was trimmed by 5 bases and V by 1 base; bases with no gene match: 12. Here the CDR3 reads CASSQGETGTSIDEQYF. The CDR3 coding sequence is TGTGCCAGCAGCCAAGGGGAAACCGGGACTAGCATCGACGAGCAGTACTTC.

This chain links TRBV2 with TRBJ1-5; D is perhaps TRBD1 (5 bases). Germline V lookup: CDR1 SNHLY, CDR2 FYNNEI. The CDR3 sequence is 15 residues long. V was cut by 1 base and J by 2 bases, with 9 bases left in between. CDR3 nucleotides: TGTGCCAGCAGTGAAGTGGAAGGGGGCAATCAGCCCCAGCATTTT. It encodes CASSEVEGGNQPQHF.

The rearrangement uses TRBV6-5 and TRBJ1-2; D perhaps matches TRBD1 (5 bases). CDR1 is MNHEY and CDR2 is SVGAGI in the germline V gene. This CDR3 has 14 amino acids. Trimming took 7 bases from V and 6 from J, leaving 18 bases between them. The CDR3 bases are TGTGCCAGCACCCCGGTCGGGGGGTCGGATGGCTACACCTTC. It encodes CASTPVGGSDGYTF.

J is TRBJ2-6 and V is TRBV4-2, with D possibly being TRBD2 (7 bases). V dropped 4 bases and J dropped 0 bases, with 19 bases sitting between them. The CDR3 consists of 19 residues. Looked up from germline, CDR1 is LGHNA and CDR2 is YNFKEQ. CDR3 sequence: CASSPRDRGGGSGANVLTF. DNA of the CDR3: TGTGCCAGCAGCCCGCGGGATCGAGGGGGGGGCTCTGGGGCCAACGTCCTGACTTTC.

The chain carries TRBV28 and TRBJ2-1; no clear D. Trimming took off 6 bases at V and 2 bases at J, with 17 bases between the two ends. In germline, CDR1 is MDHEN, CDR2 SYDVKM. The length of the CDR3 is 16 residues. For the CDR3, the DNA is TGTGCCAGCAGCAGATTAGAGGTATATCCCTACAATGAGCAGTTCTTC. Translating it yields CASSRLEVYPYNEQFF.

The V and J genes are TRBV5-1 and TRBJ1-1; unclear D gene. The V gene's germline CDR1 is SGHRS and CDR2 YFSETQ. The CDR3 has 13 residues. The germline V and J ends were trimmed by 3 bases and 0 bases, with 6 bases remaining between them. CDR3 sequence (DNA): TGCGCCAGCAGCTCGCGATTGAACACTGAAGCTTTCTTT. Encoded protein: CASSSRLNTEAFF.

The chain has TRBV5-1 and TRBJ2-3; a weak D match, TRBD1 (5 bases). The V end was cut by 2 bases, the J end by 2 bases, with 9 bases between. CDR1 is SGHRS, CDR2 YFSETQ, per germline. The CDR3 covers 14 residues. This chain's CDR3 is CASSLRGPTDTQYF. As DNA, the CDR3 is TGCGCCAGCAGCTTAAGGGGCCCCACAGATACGCAGTATTTT.

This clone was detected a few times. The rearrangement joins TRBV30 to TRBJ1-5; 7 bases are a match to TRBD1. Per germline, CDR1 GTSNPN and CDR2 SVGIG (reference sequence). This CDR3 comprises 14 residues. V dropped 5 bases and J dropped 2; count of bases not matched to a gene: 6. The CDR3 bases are TGTGCCTGGTCGGGACAGTCGGGCAATCAGCCCCAGCATTTT. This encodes CAWSGQSGNQPQHF.

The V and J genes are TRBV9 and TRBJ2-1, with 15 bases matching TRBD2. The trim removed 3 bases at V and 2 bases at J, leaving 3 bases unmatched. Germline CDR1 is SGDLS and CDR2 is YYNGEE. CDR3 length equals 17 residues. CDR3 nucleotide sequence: TGTGCCAGCAGCGACGGACTAGCGGGAGGGCCCTACAATGAGCAGTTCTTC. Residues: CASSDGLAGGPYNEQFF.

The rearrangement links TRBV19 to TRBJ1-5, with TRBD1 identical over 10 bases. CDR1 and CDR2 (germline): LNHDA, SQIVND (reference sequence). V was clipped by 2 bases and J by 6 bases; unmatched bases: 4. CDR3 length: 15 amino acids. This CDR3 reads CASSISRDRGQPQHF. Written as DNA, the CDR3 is TGTGCCAGTAGTATATCCCGGGACAGGGGTCAGCCCCAGCATTTT.

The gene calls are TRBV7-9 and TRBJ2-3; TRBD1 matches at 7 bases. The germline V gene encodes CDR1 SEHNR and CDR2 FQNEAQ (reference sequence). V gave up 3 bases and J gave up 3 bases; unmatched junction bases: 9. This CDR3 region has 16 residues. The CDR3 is CASSFLTGAATDTQYF. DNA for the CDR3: TGTGCCAGCAGCTTTCTAACAGGGGCCGCGACAGATACGCAGTATTTT.

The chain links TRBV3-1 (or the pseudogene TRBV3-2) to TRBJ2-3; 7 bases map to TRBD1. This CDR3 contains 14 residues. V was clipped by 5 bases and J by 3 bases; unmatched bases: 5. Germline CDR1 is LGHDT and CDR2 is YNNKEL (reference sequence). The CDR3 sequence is CASSFRTGTDTQYF. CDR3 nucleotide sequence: TGTGCCAGCAGCTTTCGGACAGGTACAGATACGCAGTATTTT.

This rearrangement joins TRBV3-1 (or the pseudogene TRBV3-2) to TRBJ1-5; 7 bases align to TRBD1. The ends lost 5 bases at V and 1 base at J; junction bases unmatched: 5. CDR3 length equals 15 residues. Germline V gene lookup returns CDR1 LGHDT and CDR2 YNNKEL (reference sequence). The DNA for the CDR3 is TGTGCCAGCAGCGCAGACAGGGCCAGCAATCAGCCCCAGCATTTT. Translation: CASSADRASNQPQHF.